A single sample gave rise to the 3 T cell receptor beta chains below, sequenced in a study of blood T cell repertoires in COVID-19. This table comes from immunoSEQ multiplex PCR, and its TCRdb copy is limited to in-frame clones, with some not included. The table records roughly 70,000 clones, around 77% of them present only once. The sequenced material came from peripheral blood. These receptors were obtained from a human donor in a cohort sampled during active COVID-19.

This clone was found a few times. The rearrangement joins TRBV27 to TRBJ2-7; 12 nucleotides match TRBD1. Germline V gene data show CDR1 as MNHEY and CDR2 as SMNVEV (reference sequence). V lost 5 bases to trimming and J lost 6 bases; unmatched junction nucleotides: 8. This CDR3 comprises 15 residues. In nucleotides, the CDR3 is TGTGCCAGCAGTCCACCGGGACAGGGGGCCCTCGAGCAGTACTTC. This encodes CASSPPGQGALEQYF.

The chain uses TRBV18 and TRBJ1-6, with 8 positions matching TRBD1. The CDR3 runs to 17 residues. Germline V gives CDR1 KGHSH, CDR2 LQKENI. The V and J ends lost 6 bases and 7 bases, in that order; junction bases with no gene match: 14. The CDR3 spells CASSLYGQGGPNSPLHF. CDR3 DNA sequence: TGTGCCAGCTCGCTCTACGGACAGGGAGGGCCCAATTCACCCCTCCACTTT.

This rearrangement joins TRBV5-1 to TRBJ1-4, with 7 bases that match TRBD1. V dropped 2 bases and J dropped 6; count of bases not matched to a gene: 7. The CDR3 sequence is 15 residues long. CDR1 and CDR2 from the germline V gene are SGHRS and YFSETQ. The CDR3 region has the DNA TGCGCCAGCAGCTTAAGACAGGGCCGGTATGAAAAACTGTTTTTT. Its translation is CASSLRQGRYEKLFF. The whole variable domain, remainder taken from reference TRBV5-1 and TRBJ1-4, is KAGVTQTPRYLIKTRGQQVTLSCSPISGHRSVSWYQQTPGQGLQFLFEYFSETQRNKGNFPGRFSGRQFSNSRSEMNVSTLELGDSALYLCASSLRQGRYEKLFFGSGTQLSVL.